This is a list of T cell receptor beta chains from one sample in a study of Graves' ophthalmopathy and Graves' hyperthyroidism. TCRdb reprocessed the multiplex PCR reads via MiXCR and lists one record per CDR3 protein. The repertoire holds around 520,000 distinct CDR3 sequences, with approximately 37% as singletons. What was sequenced was peripheral blood or thyroid tissue (not recorded which). The source is an adult man with Graves' hyperthyroidism. CDR3s include the opening cysteine and the closing phenylalanine or tryptophan. D genes are given only for firm matches. Size is omitted from some rows. Given values are once, few, many or a class for expanded clones.

>TRBD1|TRBJ1-1|TRBV5-1|many
CASSPRTGGVQLNTEAFF
TGCGCCAGCAGCCCTCGGACAGGGGGCGTTCAACTGAACACTGAAGCTTTCTTT
>TRBD2|TRBJ2-3|TRBV7-6|NA
CASSLGSTSDGTDTQYF
TGTGCCAGCAGCTTAGGGTCCACTAGCGATGGCACAGATACGCAGTATTTT
>NA|TRBJ1-3|TRBV29-1|NA
CSVSVGNTIYF
TGCAGCGTCAGTGTTGGTAACACCATATATTTT
>NA|TRBJ1-1|TRBV3-1|NA
CASAQAGTEAFF
TGTGCCAGCGCCCAGGCGGGAACTGAAGCTTTCTTT
>NA|TRBJ1-2|TRBV29-1|NA
CSAGRALGDGYTF
TGCAGCGCAGGCCGGGCCTTAGGCGATGGCTACACCTTC
>NA|TRBJ2-7|TRBV20-1|many
CSARDLYQGYEQYF
TGCAGTGCTAGAGATCTTTATCAGGGTTACGAGCAGTACTTC
>NA|TRBJ1-5|TRBV7-8|many
CASSLVGLLGIYSNQPQHF
TGTGCCAGCAGCTTAGTTGGCCTACTTGGGATTTATAGCAATCAGCCCCAGCATTTT
>NA|TRBJ1-5|TRBV6-1|NA
CASSEQGRDQPQHF
TGTGCCAGCAGTGAACAGGGGAGGGATCAGCCCCAGCATTTT
>TRBD1|TRBJ1-3|TRBV7-9|many
CASSFAPGTVPLSGNTIYF
TGTGCCAGCAGCTTCGCCCCGGGGACAGTACCCCTCTCTGGAAACACCATATATTTT
>NA|TRBJ1-1|TRBV19|NA
CASSIAAGFTEAFF
TGTGCCAGTAGTATAGCCGCGGGGTTTACTGAAGCTTTCTTT
>NA|TRBJ1-2|TRBV2|many
CASSDGLRGGYTF
TGTGCCAGCAGTGACGGCCTCCGAGGGGGCTACACCTTC
>NA|TRBJ2-2|TRBV9|NA
CASSVQGRNTGELFF
TGTGCCAGCAGCGTCCAGGGTCGGAACACCGGGGAGCTGTTTTTT
>TRBD1|TRBJ2-1|TRBV29-1|few
CSVKPGQGNYNEQFF
TGCAGCGTCAAGCCGGGACAGGGGAATTACAATGAGCAGTTCTTC
>NA|TRBJ1-2|TRBV6-1|NA
CASRGQGPYGYTF
TGTGCCAGCCGTGGCCAGGGGCCCTATGGCTACACCTTC
>NA|TRBJ1-5|TRBV27|NA
CASSLSGAGQPQHF
TGTGCCAGCAGTTTATCGGGGGCAGGTCAGCCCCAGCATTTT
>NA|TRBJ2-3|TRBV7-9|NA
CAGSSARGISDTQYF
TGTGCCGGCAGCTCAGCGAGGGGTATCTCAGATACGCAGTATTTT
>NA|TRBJ1-5|TRBV24-1|many
CATSAGSNQPQHF
TGTGCCACCAGTGCCGGCAGCAATCAGCCCCAGCATTTT
>NA|TRBJ1-1|TRBV9|many
CASSVGGGIEAFF
TGTGCCAGCAGCGTAGGGGGGGGGATTGAAGCTTTCTTT
>TRBD1|TRBJ1-2|TRBV7-2|once
CARSPKGTDNYGYTF
TGTGCCCGCAGCCCCAAAGGGACAGACAACTATGGCTACACCTTC
>NA|TRBJ2-5|TRBV6-1|many
CASRRSGGGQETQYF
TGTGCCAGCAGACGGAGTGGGGGCGGTCAAGAGACCCAGTACTTC
>TRBD2|TRBJ2-5|TRBV25-1|many
CASSGTLAGGQETQYF
TGTGCCAGCAGTGGGACACTAGCGGGGGGGCAAGAGACCCAGTACTTC
>TRBD2|TRBJ2-7|TRBV7-2|many
CASRPGLAYEQYF
TGTGCCAGCAGACCCGGACTAGCCTACGAGCAGTACTTC
>NA|TRBJ1-1|TRBV20-1|NA
CSARDRWWLEDNEQFF
TGCAGTGCTAGAGATCGTTGGTGGCTCGAGGACAATGAGCAGTTCTTT
>TRBD2|TRBJ2-7|TRBV7-2|many
CASSPYGGDYEQYF
TGTGCCAGCAGCCCTTACGGGGGGGACTACGAGCAGTACTTC
>NA|TRBJ1-5|TRBV6-6|many
CASSYSAGGPSNQPQHF
TGTGCCAGCAGTTACTCCGCGGGGGGGCCCAGCAATCAGCCCCAGCATTTT
>TRBD1|TRBJ1-5|TRBV2|NA
CASSLYRDREVNQPQHF
TGTGCCAGCAGTTTATATCGGGACAGGGAGGTCAATCAGCCCCAGCATTTT
>TRBD1|TRBJ1-2|TRBV5-6|NA
CASSRVDRGGLGYTF
TGTGCCAGCAGCAGAGTTGACAGGGGAGGACTTGGCTACACCTTC
>NA|TRBJ1-2|TRBV5-8|many
CASSLPSGRGYTF
TGTGCCAGCAGCTTGCCTTCCGGGCGTGGCTACACCTTC
>TRBD2|TRBJ2-2|TRBV7-3|NA
CASSLTPSGSANTGELFF
TGTGCCAGCAGCTTAACTCCTAGCGGGAGCGCGAACACCGGGGAGCTGTTTTTT
>NA|TRBJ2-2|TRBV5-5|few
CASSLGGTRNTGELFF
TGTGCCAGCAGCTTGGGAGGAACACGGAACACCGGGGAGCTGTTTTTT
>NA|TRBJ1-3|TRBV3-1|few
CASSPPGTAGNTIYF
TGTGCCAGCAGCCCCCCTGGGACGGCTGGAAACACCATATATTTT
>NA|TRBJ2-7|TRBV29-1|NA
CSVSVTKGEQYF
TGCAGCGTTTCCGTAACTAAGGGCGAGCAGTACTTC
>TRBD2|TRBJ2-7|TRBV19|many
CASSIQTSGSYEQYF
TGTGCCAGTAGTATACAGACTAGCGGGAGCTACGAGCAGTACTTC
>NA|TRBJ1-6|TRBV7-2|NA
CASSLNGVNSPLHF
TGTGCCAGCAGCTTAAACGGCGTCAATTCACCCCTCCACTTT
>NA|TRBJ1-1|TRBV2|NA
CASNWYTEAFF
TGTGCCAGCAACTGGTACACTGAAGCTTTCTTT
>NA|TRBJ2-7|TRBV5-1|many
CASSRDRSSYEQYF
TGTGCCAGCAGTCGTGACAGGAGCTCCTACGAGCAGTACTTC